A single sample is the source of the 32 T cell receptor beta chains below, sequenced in a study of control samples from healthy donors and cancer patients. The method was immunoSEQ multiplex PCR; TCRdb's version includes in-frame clones alone and lacks a portion of them. The data hold more than 35,000 clones, with around 83% observed a single time. The sequenced sample was PBMCs. All receptors derive from a woman in her sixties or seventies with lung cancer.

V and J are TRBV19 and TRBJ1-1; no definite D call. The ends were cut back, 6 bases at V and 0 bases at J, with 14 bases in the middle. The CDR3 has 15 amino acids. CDR1 and CDR2 (germline): LNHDA, SQIVND (reference sequence). The CDR3 DNA reads as TGTGCCAGTAGCGACCTTTACAAGTTGAACACTGAAGCTTTCTTT. Its translation is CASSDLYKLNTEAFF.

This rearrangement joins TRBV15 to TRBJ2-3; 8 bases align to TRBD1. The CDR3 consists of 15 residues. Unmatched junction bases numbered 12, after V lost 9 bases and J lost 4 bases. Germline V gene sequence: CDR1 LNHNV, CDR2 YYDKDF (reference sequence). The CDR3 DNA reads as TGTGCCACTGAGACTCAGGGGGCGCGTTCAGATACGCAGTATTTT. Its translation is CATETQGARSDTQYF.

The chain couples TRBV18 to TRBJ1-4, with 8 bases that match TRBD1. The CDR3 has 14 residues. Trimming took 6 bases from V and 7 from J; bases not matched to a gene: 7. Looked up from germline, CDR1 is KGHSH and CDR2 is LQKENI. CDR3 bases: TGTGCCAGCTCCCGCGGACAGGGCATTGAAAAACTGTTTTTT. Encoded protein: CASSRGQGIEKLFF. The full variable domain, in which reference TRBV18 and TRBJ1-4 provide the parts outside the CDR3, is NAGVMQNPRHLVRRRGQEARLRCSPMKGHSHVYWYRQLPEEGLKFMVYLQKENIIDESGMPKERFSAEFPKEGPSILRIQQVVRGDSAAYFCASSRGQGIEKLFFGSGTQLSVL.

The V gene is TRBV30, the J gene TRBJ1-3, with D possibly TRBD1 on 5 matching bases. Germline CDR1 GTSNPN, CDR2 SVGIG (reference sequence). V was shortened by 7 bases and J by 5 bases, with 15 bases between the two germline ends. This CDR3 contains 13 residues. The CDR3 reads CASMTANRNTIYF. The CDR3 bases are TGTGCCTCAATGACAGCGAACCGAAACACCATATATTTT.

The J gene is TRBJ1-4, the V gene TRBV7-2; D remains ambiguous. The CDR3 covers 17 residues. V was cut by 1 base and J by 8 bases, with 20 bases left in between. Germline CDR1 is SGHTA and CDR2 is FQGNSA. This chain's CDR3 is CASSLVGGPTVSEKLFF. In DNA form, the CDR3 reads TGTGCCAGCAGCTTAGTGGGCGGCCCAACCGTTTCGGAAAAACTGTTTTTT.

The gene calls are TRBV24-1 and TRBJ2-1; 15 bases agree with TRBD2. Trimming at V came to 2 bases and at J to 3 bases, leaving 7 bases not matched to a gene. The CDR3 runs 19 residues. Germline CDR1 KGHDR, CDR2 SFDVKD. DNA of the CDR3: TGTGCCACCAGTGATTGGACTAGCGGGAGGGCCCCCCTCTACAATGAGCAGTTCTTC. It translates to CATSDWTSGRAPLYNEQFF.

The chain carries TRBV6-5 and TRBJ1-1, with TRBD1 identical over 7 bases. V lost 8 bases, J lost 0 bases, and 6 bases stayed unmatched. Germline-derived CDR1 and CDR2 are MNHEY and SVGAGI. CDR3 length: 14 amino acids. The CDR3 loop reads CASGQQGLNTEAFF. CDR3 nucleotides: TGTGCCAGCGGCCAACAGGGGCTGAACACTGAAGCTTTCTTT.

The rearrangement uses TRBV18 and TRBJ1-5, with 10 positions matching TRBD1. The CDR3 is made up of 14 amino acids. CDR1 and CDR2 from the germline V gene are KGHSH and LQKENI. After removal of 3 bases from V and 5 bases from J, the junction contained 1 base not matched to a gene. The CDR3 is CASSPGTGDQPQHF. CDR3 DNA sequence: TGTGCCAGCTCACCTGGGACAGGGGATCAGCCCCAGCATTTT.

This clone was seen a handful of times. The chain links TRBV7-3 to TRBJ1-6; 9 bases are a match to TRBD1. This CDR3 is built from 14 residues. Per the germline V gene, CDR1 is SGHTA and CDR2 is FQGTGA. V lost 5 bases and J lost 10; bases outside the gene matches: 6. The CDR3 DNA reads TGTGCCAGCAGCCTCGGGACAGGGCAATCACCCCTCCACTTT. Translation gives CASSLGTGQSPLHF.

In the case of this clone: An end of the junction differs from the germline gene, which may be a read error. The rearrangement joins TRBV12-3 or TRBV12-4 to TRBJ2-5; 10 bases match TRBD1. The CDR3 consists of 12 residues. The chain's CDR3 is CASSFRDRGYDF. The CDR3 bases are TGTGCCAGCAGTTTTAGGGACAGGGGCTACGACTTC.

The table lists this clone with a count of one. This chain links TRBV3-1 (or the pseudogene TRBV3-2) with TRBJ1-6; D remains ambiguous. The germline V gene encodes CDR1 LGHDT and CDR2 YNNKEL (reference sequence). V lost 4 bases to trimming and J lost 7 bases, with 8 bases between them. This CDR3 spans 13 amino acids. The CDR3: CASSLASNSPLHF. CDR3 bases: TGTGCCAGCAGCCTAGCCAGCAATTCACCCCTCCACTTT.

This chain links TRBV11-1 with TRBJ2-7; D gene unclear. Trimming removed 0 bases at V and 4 bases at J, with 10 bases between. This CDR3 has 14 residues. Looked up from germline, CDR1 is SGHAT and CDR2 is FQDESV (reference sequence). CDR3 nucleotide sequence: TGTGCCAGCAGCTTAGCGAGTGACATTTACGAGCAGTACTTC. Translation: CASSLASDIYEQYF.

This clone was counted a single time. J is TRBJ1-1 and V is TRBV11-2; D not certain. Germline V gene data show CDR1 as SGHAT and CDR2 as FQNNGV. The CDR3 extends over 12 amino acids. Trimming stripped 3 bases from V and 10 bases from J, with 12 bases between. The CDR3 coding sequence is TGTGCCAGCAGCTTCAGTGGCCGAGGAGCTTTCTTT. The encoded protein is CASSFSGRGAFF.

The V and J genes are TRBV5-6 and TRBJ2-5; 7 bases align to TRBD2. The ends lost 4 bases at V and 1 base at J; junction bases unmatched: 7. This CDR3 is 15 amino acids long. The germline V gene encodes CDR1 SGHDT and CDR2 YYEEEE. CDR3 DNA sequence: TGTGCCAGCAGCCCATTCGCGGGAGCCCAAGAGACCCAGTACTTC. Its protein product is CASSPFAGAQETQYF.

This chain connects TRBV4-3 to TRBJ2-1; D gene ambiguous. Trimming shortened V by 2 bases and J by 9 bases, and 17 bases separated the two germline ends. CDR3 size: 15 residues. Per the germline V gene, CDR1 is LGHNA and CDR2 is YSLEER. In DNA, the CDR3 is TGCGCCAGCAGCCAATCCATTCCCCTATCTATTGAGCAGTTCTTC. It encodes CASSQSIPLSIEQFF.

J is TRBJ2-3 and V is TRBV5-1; D is ambiguous. Germline V lookup: CDR1 SGHRS, CDR2 YFSETQ. V lost 4 bases and J 7 bases, leaving 7 bases between the germline ends. There are 11 residues in the CDR3. The CDR3 coding sequence is TGCGCCAGCAGCCCCGACCATACGCAGTATTTT. Translated: CASSPDHTQYF.

This clone was counted once. The rearrangement uses TRBV5-6 and TRBJ1-4; D is unclear. V lost 3 bases and J lost 7, with 13 bases in between. From germline, CDR1 is SGHDT and CDR2 YYEEEE. CDR3 length: 14 amino acids. CDR3 coding DNA: TGTGCCAGCAGCTCCGCCCGGGAAGGTGAAAAACTGTTTTTT. Translating it yields CASSSAREGEKLFF.

This chain joins TRBV6-2 or TRBV6-3 and TRBJ2-5; D possibly matches TRBD1 or TRBD2 (5 bases each). The germline CDR1 and CDR2 sequences are MNHEY and SVGEGT. V was pared by 1 base and J by 4 bases, with 13 bases between. The CDR3 covers 15 residues. Here the CDR3 reads CASSYFGGRGETQYF. The CDR3 nucleotides are TGTGCCAGCAGTTACTTTGGGGGACGAGGAGAGACCCAGTACTTC.

The chain is built from TRBV10-3 and TRBJ1-5, with D possibly matching TRBD1 (5 bases). Looked up from germline, CDR1 is ENHRY and CDR2 is SYGVKD. Deletions cut 6 bases from V and 5 bases from J, with 17 bases between. This CDR3 is built from 15 residues. CDR3 coding DNA: TGTGCCATCAGGGGGGACGGTGATCGATATCAGCCCCAGCATTTT. Protein: CAIRGDGDRYQPQHF.

The chain has TRBV6-5 and TRBJ2-3; no firm D call. The germline CDR1 and CDR2 sequences are MNHEY and SVGAGI. Between the trimmed V and J ends, which lost 6 bases and 2 bases, there was a span of 12 bases. CDR3 length: 14 residues. As DNA, the CDR3 is TGTGCCAGCAGGCCCCGCGGCACCACAGATACGCAGTATTTT. This translates into CASRPRGTTDTQYF.

In this sample, this clone turned up once. The chain joins TRBV15 to TRBJ1-2; 7 nucleotides align to TRBD1. Germline CDR1 LNHNV, CDR2 YYDKDF (reference sequence). J gave up 5 bases and V 4 bases, and 7 bases lay outside the gene matches. The CDR3 runs to 14 residues. The chain's CDR3 is CATSTRDSRYGYTF. CDR3 DNA sequence: TGTGCCACCAGCACCAGGGACAGCCGTTATGGCTACACCTTC.

The chain links TRBV6-5 to TRBJ1-2, with TRBD1 as a possible D gene (5 bases). This CDR3 region has 16 residues. Germline V gene data show CDR1 as MNHEY and CDR2 as SVGAGI. Trimming took 2 bases from V and 1 from J, leaving 14 bases between them. CDR3 region: CASSYLGTARNYGYTF. CDR3 sequence (DNA): TGTGCCAGCAGTTACCTTGGGACGGCCCGTAACTATGGCTACACCTTC.

V usage is TRBV7-6 and J usage is TRBJ2-5, with 8 bases lining up with TRBD2. Germline V lookup: CDR1 SGHVS, CDR2 FNYEAQ. The junction had 23 bases not matched to a gene; V was cut back by 4 bases and J by 1 base. The CDR3 is 21 amino acids. In nucleotides, the CDR3 is TGTGCCAGCAGCTCCCCCCGACTAGCGACAGCGTTCGAGGCCCTCCAAGAGACCCAGTACTTC. This encodes CASSSPRLATAFEALQETQYF.

J is TRBJ1-4 and V is TRBV25-1; possible D gene TRBD1, 5 bases. Trimming left V 8 bases short and J 6 bases short, with 10 bases between. This CDR3 region has 12 residues. Per the germline V gene, CDR1 is MGHDK and CDR2 is SYGVNS. CDR3 nucleotide sequence: TGTGCCAGCTGGGACGGATATGAAAAACTGTTTTTT. It yields the protein CASWDGYEKLFF.

This clone was found a few times. This rearrangement joins TRBV19 to TRBJ2-2; D might be TRBD2 (5 bases). CDR1 and CDR2 (germline): LNHDA, SQIVND (reference sequence). The V end lost 1 base, the J end lost 5 bases, and 8 bases lay between the germline ends. The CDR3 has 14 residues. Here the CDR3 reads CASSIGGATGELFF. The CDR3 coding sequence is TGTGCCAGTAGTATAGGGGGAGCTACCGGGGAGCTGTTTTTT.

The V and J genes are TRBV9 and TRBJ2-3, with a possible D match to TRBD2 (6 bases). Trimming took 0 bases from V and 3 from J, leaving 20 bases between them. Germline lookup yields CDR1 SGDLS and CDR2 YYNGEE. The CDR3 is 18 residues long. This chain's CDR3 is CASSVGYMGGDSTDTQYF. CDR3 DNA sequence: TGTGCCAGCAGCGTAGGGTATATGGGGGGTGACAGTACAGATACGCAGTATTTT.

This CDR3 reads CASSAGLAGYNEQFF. The CDR3 DNA sequence: TGTGCCAGCAGCGCGGGACTAGCGGGTTACAATGAGCAGTTCTTC. The chain combines TRBV9 with TRBJ2-1; 12 bases map to TRBD2. V gave up 3 bases and J gave up 4 bases; unmatched junction bases: 2. Germline V gene sequence: CDR1 SGDLS, CDR2 YYNGEE. The CDR3 spans 15 residues.

This clone has just one count. The chain links TRBV2 to TRBJ1-5; TRBD1 matches 9 bases. V was pared by 5 bases and J by 2 bases, with 7 bases of the junction left unmatched. CDR3 length: 16 residues. Germline lookup yields CDR1 SNHLY and CDR2 FYNNEI. The DNA for the CDR3 is TGTGCCAGCAGTCGCGAGGGACAGGGAGGCAATCAGCCCCAGCATTTT. Residues: CASSREGQGGNQPQHF.

The CDR3 here is CASSDEGWTGETQYF. CDR3 bases: TGTGCCAGCAGTGATGAGGGCTGGACAGGAGAGACCCAGTACTTC. This sequence joins TRBV25-1 and TRBJ2-5, with 7 bases matching TRBD1. The CDR3 is 15 residues long. The junction had 8 bases not matched to a gene; V was cut back by 3 bases and J by 4 bases. Germline loops: CDR1 MGHDK, CDR2 SYGVNS.

This chain connects TRBV11-3 to TRBJ2-2, with D unclear. The CDR3 is 13 amino acids. The V end was cut by 1 base, the J end by 8 bases, with 8 bases between. Germline CDR1 SGHNT, CDR2 YENEEA. The CDR3 nucleotides read TGTGCCAGCAGCTTAGTAGAGAGAGGGGAGCTGTTTTTT. It translates to CASSLVERGELFF.

V is TRBV7-9 and J is TRBJ2-4; TRBD2 might be the D (5 bases). The CDR3 length is 15 residues. Looked up from germline, CDR1 is SEHNR and CDR2 is FQNEAQ (reference sequence). V lost 1 base to trimming and J lost 6 bases, with 13 bases between them. CDR3 sequence reads: CASSLGPGYLNIQYF. CDR3 bases: TGTGCCAGCAGCTTAGGTCCGGGGTACCTAAACATTCAGTACTTC.

The table lists this clone with a few counts. The chain is built from TRBV9 and TRBJ2-6; D is unclear. The CDR3 is made up of 17 amino acids. Germline assignment: CDR1 SGDLS and CDR2 YYNGEE. The germline V and J ends were trimmed by 0 bases and 0 bases, with 10 bases remaining between them. The CDR3 reads CASSVVGLSSGANVLTF. The CDR3 DNA reads TGTGCCAGCAGCGTAGTAGGCTTGAGCTCTGGGGCCAACGTCCTGACTTTC.